This TCR beta chain was documented in a study of T cell changes during pregnancy in multiple sclerosis. Repertoires were generated with immunoSEQ multiplex PCR, while TCRdb's copy carries only in-frame clones and drops some. The sample lists 90,000 to 120,000 clones; around 93% were seen once. There are 15 residues in the CDR3. V trimming: 1 base; J trimming: 2 bases; junction bases outside the gene matches: 2. Looked up from germline, CDR1 is SGHTA and CDR2 is FQGNSA. Sequences were derived from peripheral blood, sampled before pregnancy. This chain uses TRBV7-2 with TRBJ1-2; 9 bases map to TRBD1. The clonotype originates from a female donor with multiple sclerosis, enrolled in a pregnancy study. DNA of the CDR3: TGTGCCAGCAGCTTAGACAGGGGGCAGAACTATGGCTACACCTTC. This translates into CASSLDRGQNYGYTF.